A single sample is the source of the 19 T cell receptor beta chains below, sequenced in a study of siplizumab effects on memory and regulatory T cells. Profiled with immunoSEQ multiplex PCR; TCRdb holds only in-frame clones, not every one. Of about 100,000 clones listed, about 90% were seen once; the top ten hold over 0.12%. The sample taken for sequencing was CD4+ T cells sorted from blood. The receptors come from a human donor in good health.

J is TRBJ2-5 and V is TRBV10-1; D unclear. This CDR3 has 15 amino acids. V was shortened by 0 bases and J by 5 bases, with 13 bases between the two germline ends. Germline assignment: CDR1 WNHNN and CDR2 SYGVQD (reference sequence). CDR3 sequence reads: CASSESAYARETQYF. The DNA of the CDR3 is TGCGCCAGCAGTGAGTCAGCTTATGCTAGGGAGACCCAGTACTTC.

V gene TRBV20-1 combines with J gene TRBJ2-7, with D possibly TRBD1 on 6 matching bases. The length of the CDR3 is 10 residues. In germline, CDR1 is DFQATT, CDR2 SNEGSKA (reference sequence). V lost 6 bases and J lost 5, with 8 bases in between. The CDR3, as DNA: TGCAGTGCGTACAGGGACGAGCAGTACTTC. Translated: CSAYRDEQYF.

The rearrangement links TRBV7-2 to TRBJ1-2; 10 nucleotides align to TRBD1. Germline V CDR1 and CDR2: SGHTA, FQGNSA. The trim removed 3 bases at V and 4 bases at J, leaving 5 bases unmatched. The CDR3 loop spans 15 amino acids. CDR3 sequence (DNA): TGTGCCAGCAGCTTGGGGGGACAGGGGTTCTATGGCTACACCTTC. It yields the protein CASSLGGQGFYGYTF.

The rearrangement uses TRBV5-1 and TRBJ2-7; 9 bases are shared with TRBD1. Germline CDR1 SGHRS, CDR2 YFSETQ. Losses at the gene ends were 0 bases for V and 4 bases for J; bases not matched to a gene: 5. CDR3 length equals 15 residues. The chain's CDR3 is CASSLGGQGLYEQYF. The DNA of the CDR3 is TGCGCCAGCAGCTTGGGGGGACAGGGACTGTACGAGCAGTACTTC.

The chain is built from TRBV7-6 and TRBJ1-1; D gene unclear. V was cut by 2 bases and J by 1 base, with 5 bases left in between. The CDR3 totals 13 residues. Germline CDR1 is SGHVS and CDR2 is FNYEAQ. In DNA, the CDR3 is TGTGCCAGCAGCTTAAGCCGGAACACTGAAGCTTTCTTT. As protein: CASSLSRNTEAFF.

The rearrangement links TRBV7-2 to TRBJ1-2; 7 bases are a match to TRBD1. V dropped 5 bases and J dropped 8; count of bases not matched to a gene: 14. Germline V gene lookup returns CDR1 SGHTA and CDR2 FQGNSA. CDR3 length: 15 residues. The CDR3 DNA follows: TGTGCCAGCAGCGAGGGACAGCCGGGGCACGGGGGCTACACCTTC. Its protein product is CASSEGQPGHGGYTF.

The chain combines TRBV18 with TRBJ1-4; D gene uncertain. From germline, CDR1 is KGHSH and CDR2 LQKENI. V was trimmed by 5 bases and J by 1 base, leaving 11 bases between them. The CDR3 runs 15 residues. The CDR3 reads CASSTTEGTNEKLFF. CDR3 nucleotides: TGTGCCAGCTCAACTACAGAGGGAACTAATGAAAAACTGTTTTTT.

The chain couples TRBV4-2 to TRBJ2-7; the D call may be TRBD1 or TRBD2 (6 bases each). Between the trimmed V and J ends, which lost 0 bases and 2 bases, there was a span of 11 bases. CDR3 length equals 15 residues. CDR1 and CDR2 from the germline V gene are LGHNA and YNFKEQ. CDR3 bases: TGTGCCAGCAGCCAAGAGATGGGGGGCCCCTACGAGCAGTACTTC. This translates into CASSQEMGGPYEQYF.

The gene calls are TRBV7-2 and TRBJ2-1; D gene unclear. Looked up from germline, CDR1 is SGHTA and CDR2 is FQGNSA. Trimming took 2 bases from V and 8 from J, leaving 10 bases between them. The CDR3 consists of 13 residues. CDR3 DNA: TGTGCCAGCAGCTTACGGTCCGGAGATGAGCAGTTCTTC. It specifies CASSLRSGDEQFF.

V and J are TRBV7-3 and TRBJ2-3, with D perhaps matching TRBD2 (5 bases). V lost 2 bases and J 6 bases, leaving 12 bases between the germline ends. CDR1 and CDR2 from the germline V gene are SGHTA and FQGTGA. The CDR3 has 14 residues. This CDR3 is CASSLGLAFDTQYF. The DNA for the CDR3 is TGTGCCAGCAGCTTAGGTCTAGCCTTCGATACGCAGTATTTT.

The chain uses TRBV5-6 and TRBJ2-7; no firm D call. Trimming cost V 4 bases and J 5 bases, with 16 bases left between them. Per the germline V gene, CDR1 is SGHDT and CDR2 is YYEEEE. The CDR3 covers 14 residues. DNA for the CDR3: TGTGCCAGCAGCGCAAAAGCCTGGTACCACGAGCAGTACTTC. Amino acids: CASSAKAWYHEQYF. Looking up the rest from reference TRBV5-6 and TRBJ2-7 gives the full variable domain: DAGVTQSPTHLIKTRGQQVTLRCSPKSGHDTVSWYQQALGQGPQFIFQYYEEEERQRGNFPDRFSGHQFPNYSSELNVNALLLGDSALYLCASSAKAWYHEQYFGPGTRLTVT.

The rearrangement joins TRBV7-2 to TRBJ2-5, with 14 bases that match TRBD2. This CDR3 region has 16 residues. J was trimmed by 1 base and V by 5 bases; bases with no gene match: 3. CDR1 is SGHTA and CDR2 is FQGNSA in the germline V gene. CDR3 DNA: TGTGCCAGCAGCCAGACTAGCGGGGGGGCCCAAGAGACCCAGTACTTC. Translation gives CASSQTSGGAQETQYF.

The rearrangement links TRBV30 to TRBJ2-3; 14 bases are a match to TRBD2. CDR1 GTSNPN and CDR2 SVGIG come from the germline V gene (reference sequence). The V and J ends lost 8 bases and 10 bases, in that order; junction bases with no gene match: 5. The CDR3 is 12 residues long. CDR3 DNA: TGTGCCGGGACGGGACTAGCGGGGGCGCAGTATTTT. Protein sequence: CAGTGLAGAQYF.

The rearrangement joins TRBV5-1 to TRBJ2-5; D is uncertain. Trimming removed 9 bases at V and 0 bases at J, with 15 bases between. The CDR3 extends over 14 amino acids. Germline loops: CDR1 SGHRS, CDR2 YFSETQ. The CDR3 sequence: CATRPDPDQETQYF. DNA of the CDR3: TGCGCCACCCGCCCTGACCCGGACCAAGAGACCCAGTACTTC.

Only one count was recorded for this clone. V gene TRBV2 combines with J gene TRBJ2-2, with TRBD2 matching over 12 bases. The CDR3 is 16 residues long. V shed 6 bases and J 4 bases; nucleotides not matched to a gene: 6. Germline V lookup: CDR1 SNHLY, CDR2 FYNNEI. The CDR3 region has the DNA TGTGCCAGCAGCCCTAGCGGGGGGGCGTCCACCGGGGAGCTGTTTTTT. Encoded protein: CASSPSGGASTGELFF.

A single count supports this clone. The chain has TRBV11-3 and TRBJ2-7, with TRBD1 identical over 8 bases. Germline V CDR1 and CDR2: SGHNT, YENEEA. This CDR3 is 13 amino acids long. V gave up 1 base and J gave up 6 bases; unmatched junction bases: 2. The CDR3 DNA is TGTGCCAGCAGCTTAGGGACAGGGAGCGAGCAGTACTTC. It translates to CASSLGTGSEQYF.

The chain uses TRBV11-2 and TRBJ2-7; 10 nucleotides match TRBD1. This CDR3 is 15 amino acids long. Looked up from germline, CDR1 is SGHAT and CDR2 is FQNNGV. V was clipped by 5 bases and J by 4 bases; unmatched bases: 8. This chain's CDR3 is CASSEWDRGRYEQYF. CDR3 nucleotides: TGTGCCAGCAGCGAGTGGGACAGGGGTAGGTACGAGCAGTACTTC.

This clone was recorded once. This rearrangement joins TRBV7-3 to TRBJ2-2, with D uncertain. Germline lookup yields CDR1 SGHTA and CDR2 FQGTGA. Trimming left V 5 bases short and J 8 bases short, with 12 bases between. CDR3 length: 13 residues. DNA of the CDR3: TGTGCCAGCAGCCTACTAAGCACTGGGGAGCTGTTTTTT. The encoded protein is CASSLLSTGELFF.

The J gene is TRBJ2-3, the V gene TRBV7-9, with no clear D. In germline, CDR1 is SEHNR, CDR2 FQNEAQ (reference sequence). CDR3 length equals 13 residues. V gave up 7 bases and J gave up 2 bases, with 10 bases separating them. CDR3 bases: TGTGCCAGCACTGGGGTCCTCACAGATACGCAGTATTTT. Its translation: CASTGVLTDTQYF.